The present TCR beta chain was sequenced within a study of T cells in Graves' hyperthyroidism and ophthalmopathy. Regarding the study as a whole: A model of 13 V-J features distinguished ophthalmopathy from stable hyperthyroidism. Model predictions of ophthalmopathy came a median approximately 6 months before onset. The majority of expanded thyroid clonotypes above 0.001 also appeared in blood.

This clonotype was counted ten times or more. What it binds is not known. Clinical Activity Scores of at least 3, NOSPECS grades of at least 4 and durations under 3 months characterized ophthalmopathy patients. The ends were cut back, 2 bases at V and 4 bases at J, with 6 bases in the middle. The CDR3 has 13 amino acids. CDR1 and CDR2 (germline): LGHDT, YNNKEL (reference sequence). RNA transcripts yielded amplified TCR beta CDR3 regions. With the HTBI primer set, the TCR CDR3 went through a first round of RT-PCR. From the multiplex PCR reads, TCRdb called clonotypes with MiXCR, one entry per CDR3 protein. The data hold more than 300,000 distinct CDR3 sequences, with less than 20% observed a single time.

Sequencing was done on a sample of blood. The rearrangement uses TRBV3-1 and TRBJ2-1, with D hard to call. This sequence originates from a man younger than 35 with Graves' ophthalmopathy. In DNA, the CDR3 is TGTGCCAGCAGCCAAAAACAGTACAATGAGCAGTTCTTC. It specifies CASSQKQYNEQFF.